These 20 T cell receptor beta chains were all obtained from the same sample, sequenced in a study of OX40 agonist ivuxolimab in advanced cancers. Sequenced by immunoSEQ multiplex PCR; TCRdb stores in-frame clones only, minus some. The sample has approximately 30,000 clones, approximately 86% seen once; the top ten hold around 29%. Here the sequenced sample was CD4+ or CD8+ T cells sorted from blood, taken in a trial of the OX40 agonist ivuxolimab. All receptors come from an adult with an advanced solid tumor such as melanoma, head and neck, liver or kidney cancer.

The chain joins TRBV5-1 to TRBJ2-7; no clear D. Germline CDR1 SGHRS, CDR2 YFSETQ. CDR3 size: 11 residues. V was cut by 3 bases and J by 2 bases, with 3 bases left in between. The CDR3 nucleotides read TGCGCCAGCAGCTCTACCTACGAGCAGTACTTC. Translated: CASSSTYEQYF.

The J gene is TRBJ2-6, the V gene TRBV28; D unresolved. The CDR3 has 15 residues. V was pared by 10 bases and J by 0 bases, with 13 bases between. In germline, CDR1 is MDHEN, CDR2 SYDVKM. The CDR3 DNA follows: TGTGCCACTAAAGGGCGGAACTCTGGGGCCAACGTCCTGACTTTC. Its translation is CATKGRNSGANVLTF.

The gene calls are TRBV29-1 and TRBJ1-2; D call uncertain. Germline V gene data show CDR1 as SQVTM and CDR2 as ANQGSEA. This CDR3 is 12 amino acids long. Between the trimmed V and J ends, which lost 3 bases and 3 bases, there was a span of 8 bases. The DNA for the CDR3 is TGCAGCGTTGATCTCACCCACTATGGCTACACCTTC. Protein sequence: CSVDLTHYGYTF.

V gene TRBV28 combines with J gene TRBJ1-4; no clear D. The CDR3 contains 13 residues. The germline V and J ends were trimmed by 6 bases and 7 bases, with 12 bases remaining between them. Germline-derived CDR1 and CDR2 are MDHEN and SYDVKM. In DNA, the CDR3 is TGTGCCAGCAGCCCAGTGGAATCTGAAAAACTGTTTTTT. Translation gives CASSPVESEKLFF.

This clone has just a few counts. The genes are TRBV6-1 and TRBJ2-7; tentative D call: TRBD1 (6 bases). Germline V gives CDR1 MNHNS, CDR2 SASEGT. Trimming removed 5 bases from V and 5 bases from J, with 16 bases in between. The CDR3 contains 14 residues. The CDR3 sequence is CASSLSTGPNEQYF. DNA for the CDR3: TGTGCCAGCAGTTTGTCGACAGGCCCCAACGAGCAGTACTTC.

The rearrangement uses TRBV11-3 and TRBJ2-2, with D maybe TRBD2 (6 bases). The germline gives CDR1 SGHNT, CDR2 YENEEA. V was trimmed by 5 bases and J by 6 bases, leaving 13 bases between them. The length of the CDR3 is 14 residues. In nucleotides, the CDR3 is TGTGCCAGCAGCCCAGCGGAGGGCTCCGGGGAGCTGTTTTTT. This translates into CASSPAEGSGELFF.

This chain joins TRBV5-4 and TRBJ2-3; D gene uncertain. The CDR3 runs 16 residues. Germline V CDR1 and CDR2: SGHNT, YYREEE (reference sequence). Trimming removed 2 bases at V and 0 bases at J, with 13 bases between. CDR3 protein: CASSFWSSASTDTQYF. The CDR3 DNA reads TGTGCCAGCAGCTTCTGGTCGAGTGCTAGCACAGATACGCAGTATTTT.

This clone was seen just once. The chain recombines TRBV4-3 with TRBJ2-7; TRBD2 might be the D (5 bases). Trimming pared 0 bases from V and 0 bases from J, leaving 9 bases between. The CDR3 contains 15 residues. Germline lookup yields CDR1 LGHNA and CDR2 YSLEER. The CDR3 nucleotides read TGCGCCAGCAGCCAAGACGCCGGGGTCTCCTACGAGCAGTACTTC. Translation: CASSQDAGVSYEQYF.

This clone is a singleton in its sample. This chain connects TRBV10-2 to TRBJ2-2; no firm D call. Per germline, CDR1 WSHSY and CDR2 SAAADI. The CDR3 has 13 amino acids. Trimming stripped 5 bases from V and 5 bases from J, with 9 bases between. In nucleotides, the CDR3 is TGCGCCAGCAGTAATCACGGGACCGGGGAGCTGTTTTTT. Amino acid sequence: CASSNHGTGELFF.

The rearrangement uses TRBV7-9 and TRBJ2-7, with TRBD2 matching 16 bases. Looked up from germline, CDR1 is SEHNR and CDR2 is FQNEAQ (reference sequence). V lost 4 bases to trimming and J lost 2 bases; unmatched junction nucleotides: 2. The CDR3 consists of 16 residues. The CDR3 nucleotides read TGTGCCAGCAGCTGGGGACTAGCGGGAGGGCCCTACGAGCAGTACTTC. Its protein is CASSWGLAGGPYEQYF.

This chain uses TRBV4-3 with TRBJ2-2, with 8 nucleotides matching TRBD1. The germline CDR1 and CDR2 sequences are LGHNA and YSLEER. The trim removed 0 bases at V and 4 bases at J, leaving 4 bases unmatched. This CDR3 is 16 amino acids long. The CDR3 DNA is TGCGCCAGCAGCCAAGAGTCGACAGGGGTCACCGGGGAGCTGTTTTTT. Translating gives CASSQESTGVTGELFF.

This chain joins TRBV14 and TRBJ2-7, with D tentatively TRBD2 (6 bases). The length of the CDR3 is 15 residues. Trimming left V 0 bases short and J 1 base short, with 10 bases between. Germline V gene data show CDR1 as SGHDN and CDR2 as FVKESK. The CDR3 bases are TGTGCCAGCAGCCAAGAGGGACTCGGTTCCTACGAGCAGTACTTC. This translates into CASSQEGLGSYEQYF.

This rearrangement joins TRBV19 to TRBJ2-7; 7 nucleotides match TRBD1. The junction had 4 bases not matched to a gene; V was cut back by 3 bases and J by 2 bases. The CDR3 has 14 residues. Germline CDR1 LNHDA, CDR2 SQIVND (reference sequence). Written as DNA, the CDR3 is TGTGCCAGTAGTATTGGACAGGCAACCTACGAGCAGTACTTC. Its translation: CASSIGQATYEQYF.

The chain links TRBV2 to TRBJ2-1; maybe TRBD1 (6 bases). From germline, CDR1 is SNHLY and CDR2 FYNNEI. The CDR3 is 14 residues long. Trimming cost V 5 bases and J 9 bases, with 17 bases left between them. The CDR3 DNA sequence: TGTGCCAGCAGTAAGTCGACAGGTCACCCTGAGCAGTTCTTC. Encoded protein: CASSKSTGHPEQFF.

The J gene is TRBJ2-1, the V gene TRBV27; D perhaps matches TRBD1 (7 bases). The V and J ends lost 0 bases and 9 bases respectively, with 30 bases between them. Looked up from germline, CDR1 is MNHEY and CDR2 is SMNVEV (reference sequence). The CDR3 runs to 20 residues. CDR3 protein: CASSLSIALPDRALGGEQFF. DNA for the CDR3: TGTGCCAGCAGTTTATCGATCGCTCTACCTGACAGGGCCCTCGGGGGTGAGCAGTTCTTC.

The chain has TRBV7-6 and TRBJ2-3; D uncertain. The V and J ends lost 1 base and 9 bases respectively, with 11 bases between them. This CDR3 spans 13 amino acids. CDR1 is SGHVS and CDR2 is FNYEAQ in the germline V gene. CDR3 in DNA: TGTGCCAGCAGCTTAGAAACCCTAGACACGCAGTATTTT. This translates into CASSLETLDTQYF.

The V gene is TRBV28, the J gene TRBJ2-7; possible D gene TRBD1, 6 bases. V shed 7 bases and J shed 5 bases, with 21 bases lying between them. This CDR3 spans 15 amino acids. The germline V gene encodes CDR1 MDHEN and CDR2 SYDVKM. CDR3: CASTLGGGRIHEQYF. CDR3 in DNA: TGTGCCAGCACCCTTGGGGGCGGGCGCATCCACGAGCAGTACTTC.

The V and J genes are TRBV10-3 and TRBJ1-2, with D possibly being TRBD1 (5 bases). V lost 4 bases to trimming and J lost 0 bases, with 6 bases between them. CDR1 and CDR2 (germline): ENHRY, SYGVKD. The length of the CDR3 is 13 residues. As DNA, the CDR3 is TGTGCCATCAGTGGGACATCTAACTATGGCTACACCTTC. Its translation: CAISGTSNYGYTF.

In the case of this clone: The junction departs from the called germline gene at one end, perhaps through a read error. This rearrangement joins TRBV11-2 to TRBJ2-7; 7 bases are a match to TRBD1. Germline CDR1 is SGHAT and CDR2 is FQNNGV. CDR3 size: 12 residues. For the CDR3, the DNA is TGTGCCAGCAGCCCAACAGGGGTCGAGGAGTACTTC. It yields the protein CASSPTGVEEYF.

The chain's CDR3 is CASSAGSYNEQFF. The CDR3 DNA reads TGTGCCAGCAGCGCTGGCTCCTACAATGAGCAGTTCTTC. The genes are TRBV9 and TRBJ2-1, with D unresolved. The CDR3 has 13 residues. Trimming left V 3 bases short and J 0 bases short, with 4 bases between. The germline V gene has CDR1 SGDLS and CDR2 YYNGEE. Full variable domain (rest looked up from reference TRBV9 and TRBJ2-1): DSGVTQTPKHLITATGQRVTLRCSPRSGDLSVYWYQQSLDQGLQFLIQYYNGEERAKGNILERFSAQQFPDLHSELNLSSLELGDSALYFCASSAGSYNEQFFGPGTRLTVL.